The 17 T cell receptor beta chains below all came from one sample that was sequenced in a study of response to subunit inactivated influenza vaccine. A single record per CDR3 protein comes from TCRdb applying MiXCR to the RT-PCR reads. The sample records approximately 500,000 distinct CDR3 sequences, 20% to 25% being singletons. This same sample was also taken into another study, of T cells expressing NK-cell markers. That study adds: It was by 5'RACE template switching with UMIs that TCR beta cDNA was made.

Sequenced here: CD4+ T cells sorted from PBMCs, sampled 12 days after vaccination. These receptors were obtained from a man aged 45 to 65 who received an inactivated influenza vaccine.

The V gene is TRBV30, the J gene TRBJ2-3, with 8 bases that match TRBD1. The length of the CDR3 is 15 residues. The germline V gene has CDR1 GTSNPN and CDR2 SVGIG (reference sequence). V lost 2 bases and J lost 5; bases outside the gene matches: 9. The CDR3 reads CAWSPDRGWEDTQYF. CDR3 coding DNA: TGTGCCTGGAGTCCCGACAGGGGATGGGAAGATACGCAGTATTTT. Filled out from reference TRBV30 and TRBJ2-3, the complete variable domain reads SQTIHQWPATLVQPVGSPLSLECTVEGTSNPNLYWYRQAAGRGLQLLFYSVGIGQISSEVPQNLSASRPQDRQFILSSKKLLLSDSGFYLCAWSPDRGWEDTQYFGPGTRLTVL.

A few counts support this clonotype. The V call is TRBV28, the J call TRBJ1-5, with a possible D match to TRBD1 (5 bases). Germline lookup yields CDR1 MDHEN and CDR2 SYDVKM. Deletions cut 5 bases from V and 0 bases from J, with 8 bases between. The CDR3 totals 14 residues. As DNA, the CDR3 is TGTGCCAGCAGTCGGGGGGGTAGCAATCAGCCCCAGCATTTT. It specifies CASSRGGSNQPQHF.

This clonotype was found a few times. The chain has TRBV7-2 and TRBJ2-1; 7 bases align to TRBD2. V lost 0 bases, J lost 5 bases, and 4 bases stayed unmatched. From germline, CDR1 is SGHTA and CDR2 FQGNSA. This CDR3 has 15 amino acids. In DNA form, the CDR3 reads TGTGCCAGCAGCTTAGCCAGCGGGGCCCACAATGAGCAGTTCTTC. Residues: CASSLASGAHNEQFF. The full variable domain, in which reference TRBV7-2 and TRBJ2-1 provide the parts outside the CDR3, is GAGVSQSPSNKVTEKGKDVELRCDPISGHTALYWYRQSLGQGLEFLIYFQGNSAPDKSGLPSDRFSAERTGGSVSTLTIQRTQQEDSAVYLCASSLASGAHNEQFFGPGTRLTVL.

The genes are TRBV27 and TRBJ2-7; 9 nucleotides agree with TRBD2. The germline CDR1 and CDR2 sequences are MNHEY and SMNVEV (reference sequence). The CDR3 is made up of 13 amino acids. V was pared by 5 bases and J by 3 bases, with 2 bases of the junction left unmatched. CDR3 protein: CASSLREGYEQYF. The CDR3 bases are TGTGCCAGCAGTCTGCGGGAGGGCTACGAGCAGTACTTC.

This clonotype was recorded at least ten times. This chain connects TRBV20-1 to TRBJ2-7, with 8 bases fitting TRBD1. The J segment lost 3 bases and the V segment lost 5 bases, leaving 3 bases of the junction unmatched. Germline CDR1 reads DFQATT; CDR2 reads SNEGSKA (reference sequence). The CDR3 is made up of 12 amino acids. The CDR3 region has the DNA TGCAGTGCTGGACAGGGTATCTACGAGCAGTACTTC. It encodes CSAGQGIYEQYF.

The CDR3 sequence: CSVSLARNQPQHF. The CDR3 region has the DNA TGCAGCGTTTCGCTCGCTCGCAATCAGCCCCAGCATTTT. The chain is built from TRBV29-1 and TRBJ1-5; D gene uncertain. CDR1 is SQVTM and CDR2 is ANQGSEA in the germline V gene. This CDR3 is built from 13 residues. The germline V and J ends were trimmed by 5 bases and 2 bases, with 10 bases remaining between them.

The chain has TRBV28 and TRBJ2-1, with D tentatively TRBD2 (6 bases). Trimming stripped 5 bases from V and 0 bases from J, with 14 bases between. This CDR3 comprises 16 residues. Looked up from germline, CDR1 is MDHEN and CDR2 is SYDVKM. CDR3 sequence reads: CASSPGSTSSYNEQFF. In nucleotides, the CDR3 is TGTGCCAGCAGTCCCGGCTCGACTAGCTCCTACAATGAGCAGTTCTTC.

The J gene is TRBJ2-1, the V gene TRBV7-2; 8 bases map to TRBD2. The V gene's germline CDR1 is SGHTA and CDR2 FQGNSA. The J segment lost 10 bases and the V segment lost 6 bases, leaving 2 bases of the junction unmatched. The CDR3 extends over 11 amino acids. The CDR3 reads CASRVAGEQFF. CDR3 in DNA: TGTGCCAGCAGGGTAGCGGGAGAGCAGTTCTTC.

The rearrangement uses TRBV12-3 or TRBV12-4 and TRBJ1-1; the D is unclear. The CDR3 covers 10 residues. V was clipped by 6 bases and J by 9 bases, with 8 bases between them. CDR3 loop: CASSLGKAFF. The DNA of the CDR3 is TGTGCCAGCAGCTTGGGGAAAGCTTTCTTT.

V gene TRBV19 combines with J gene TRBJ2-5, with no clear D. Germline V CDR1 and CDR2: LNHDA, SQIVND (reference sequence). The CDR3 extends over 11 amino acids. Trimming cost V 3 bases and J 3 bases, with 2 bases left between them. In nucleotides, the CDR3 is TGTGCCAGTAGTATGGAAGAGACCCAGTACTTC. It codes for CASSMEETQYF.

The genes are TRBV4-3 and TRBJ1-3, with TRBD1 identical over 8 bases. Per the germline V gene, CDR1 is LGHNA and CDR2 is YSLEER. The CDR3 is 15 amino acids. The ends lost 4 bases at V and 2 bases at J; junction bases unmatched: 4. CDR3 nucleotides: TGCGCCAGCAGCCGAGGACAGGGCACTGGAAACACCATATATTTT. Amino acids: CASSRGQGTGNTIYF.

This clonotype was picked up a small number of times. V is TRBV12-3 or TRBV12-4 and J is TRBJ2-4; 7 bases are a match to TRBD1. The CDR3 has 12 residues. Trimming at V came to 4 bases and at J to 7 bases, leaving 1 base not matched to a gene. This chain's CDR3 is CASSYRGNIQYF. For the CDR3, the DNA is TGTGCCAGCAGTTACAGGGGTAACATTCAGTACTTC.

The chain recombines TRBV20-1 with TRBJ2-7, with 9 bases lining up with TRBD2. Germline CDR1 is DFQATT and CDR2 is SNEGSKA (reference sequence). The CDR3 sequence is 14 residues long. V was pared by 3 bases and J by 2 bases, with 5 bases of the junction left unmatched. The CDR3 nucleotides are TGCAGTGCTAGCAGGACTAGCGAGGCCTACGAGCAGTACTTC. It encodes CSASRTSEAYEQYF.

A few counts support this clonotype. The chain carries TRBV2 and TRBJ1-6; 9 bases match TRBD1. V gave up 6 bases and J gave up 7 bases; unmatched junction bases: 7. Looked up from germline, CDR1 is SNHLY and CDR2 is FYNNEI. The CDR3 sequence is 15 residues long. The CDR3 region is CASRVPGTGNSPLHF. The CDR3 coding sequence is TGTGCCAGCAGGGTGCCCGGGACAGGGAATTCACCCCTCCACTTT.

The chain recombines TRBV19 with TRBJ1-1; 7 nucleotides line up with TRBD1. The CDR3 totals 16 residues. CDR1 LNHDA and CDR2 SQIVND come from the germline V gene (reference sequence). The junction had 10 bases not matched to a gene; V was cut back by 6 bases and J by 0 bases. CDR3 amino acids: CASSRSGTAMNTEAFF. In DNA form, the CDR3 reads TGTGCCAGTAGCCGCTCCGGGACAGCCATGAACACTGAAGCTTTCTTT.

A word on this clonotype: At one boundary the junction diverges from the germline segment, which might be a read error. The V gene is TRBV5-1, the J gene TRBJ1-2, with D possibly being TRBD1 (5 bases). Germline CDR1 reads SGHRS; CDR2 reads YFSETQ. CDR3 size: 14 residues. The CDR3 spells CASSLTGDNYGYTF. In DNA, the CDR3 is TGTGCCAGCAGCTTAACAGGAGATAACTATGGCTACACCTTC.

V is TRBV29-1 and J is TRBJ1-2; D perhaps matches TRBD1 (5 bases). The CDR3 is 13 amino acids. From germline, CDR1 is SQVTM and CDR2 ANQGSEA. V was trimmed by 0 bases and J by 2 bases, leaving 7 bases between them. CDR3 amino acids: CSVEDRGNYGYTF. The CDR3 bases are TGCAGCGTTGAAGACCGGGGGAACTATGGCTACACCTTC.